This T cell receptor (beta chain) was captured in a study of shared clonotypes between healthy human individuals (TCRdb year 2020). About the investigation overall: The cohort comprised two women and a few men aged 18 to 49 years. For each donor, CD4 naive and CD4 memory were each run on three plates, CD8 naive on two plates, and CD8 memory on one plate. Leukapheresis yielded between about 0.85 and 10 billion PBMCs per donor. Libraries were prepared and TCR repertoires were sequenced by different laboratories using diverse techniques, in order to increase sequencing depth and limit assay-specific biases. To estimate repertoire size and how much clonotypes are shared between individuals, the study performed deep sequencing of blood TCR repertoires from roughly five healthy adults.

TCR CDR3 regions were amplified from genomic DNA by multiplex PCR using the deep immunoSEQ assay. Genomic DNA extracted from each cell subset was distributed evenly over all wells of several immunoSEQ 96-well plates, and each plate served as one replicate. For sorted subsets, roughly 200 ng of genomic DNA, equivalent to tens of thousands of T cell genomes, went into each replicate PCR. Purified libraries were quantified with a Qubit 3.0 fluorometer, sized on a Bioanalyzer 2100, and re-quantified with the KAPA Library Quantification kit. Every immunoSEQ 96-well plate was sequenced on a dedicated single-read 150-cycle Illumina NextSeq 550 flow cell. The authors processed their data as follows. Because the immunoSEQ output included only junctional sequences and no quality scores, the filtering could not be the same as the filtering used for full-length reads. To assign V/J genes and CDR3, sequences were annotated using PyIR, a Python wrapper for IgBLAST v1.9, with IMGT germline references. Reads were filtered out if the reads had weak V/J assignments (E-value above 1e-6), no CDR3, stop codons, out-of-frame junctions, or ambiguous translated residues. V3J clonotypes were defined by identical inferred V gene, J gene, and CDR3 amino acid sequence. The percentage overlap between two repertoires was calculated by dividing the number of shared unique clonotypes by the size of the smaller repertoire. RTK rarefaction, the Chao1 estimator, and Recon v2.1 estimates of unobserved clonotypes were used to assess repertoire richness. Generation probabilities were computed with OLGA for all TCRbeta clonotypes obtained by the gDNA method from a few donors. This immuneACCESS table, as held by TCRdb, lists in-frame sequences with V and J called but not all clones. Of the missing ones, under half trace to an unresolved V gene in checked studies; the others have no known cause. V, J and clone size derive from that table, while D and trimming were established from the DNA sequence. The sample contains hundreds of thousands of clones, more than 70% of them found a single time. Under 2% of the sample lies in the top ten.

Note on this clone: Its binding antigen is unknown. No clone much larger than this one lies a single base away; base qualities are absent.

Healthy HIV-negative adults with no recently reported acute infections or vaccinations were included as donors. All donors were Caucasian adults living in Nashville, Tennessee, USA. Magnetic negative selection was used to enrich CD4+ T cells, after which naive cells were positively selected on CD45RA and the negative fraction became the memory subset. After blood collection by leukapheresis, PBMCs were isolated using Ficoll-Histopaque density gradient centrifugation and then cryopreserved in the vapor phase of liquid nitrogen. Analytical flow cytometry was used to check the purity and quantity of every magnetically sorted T cell population. From each sorted fraction, genomic DNA was isolated and quantified by UV absorbance on a Nanodrop 2000c. Study-wide findings and limitations: Because the study included a small number of donors, the genetic and exposure-history diversity represented was limited. Pairwise subsampling led to the expectation that sequencing depth would affect the degree of clonotype sharing among donors. About 4.5% of naive CD4, 3% to 3.5% of naive CD8, around 2.3% of memory CD4, and 0.4% of memory CD8 clonotypes were shared across a few donors. Naive subsets generally had larger estimated clonotype richness than memory subsets. Even with the large sequencing depth, rarefaction of the sorted-subset datasets indicated that sequencing was incomplete. Only blood was sampled, and tissue TCR repertoires likely differ from those in blood. Clonotypes shared by all four sorted-subset donors showed higher generation probabilities than non-shared clonotypes.

In the germline V gene, CDR1 corresponds to MDHEN and CDR2 to SYDVKM. V lost 8 bases and J lost 5 bases; the stretch between them is 13 bases long. Spanning cysteine to phenylalanine, the CDR3 consists of 13 amino acids. The retained sequence is limited to the CDR3, 39 bases, with the frame set at the first base. The sequence is built from TRBV28 and TRBJ1-5, with the D gene not confidently named. Sequences were obtained from memory CD4+ T cells sorted from blood. The cell subset or site label for this specimen denotes: CD45RA-negative fraction. This TCR was recovered from a woman between 25 and 40 years old in good health. The DNA sequence is as follows: TGTGCCAGCGTTACAGATATAGATCAGCCCCAGCATTTT. Its translation is CASVTDIDQPQHF.